A selection of T cell receptor beta chains follows, all from one sample in a study of T-cell memory formation after mild COVID-19. TCRdb re-analysed the 5' RACE reads in MiXCR, keeping a single row per CDR3 protein. The sample records around 470,000 distinct CDR3 sequences, 20% being singletons. The sequenced material came from PBMCs or a T cell subset sorted from them (not recorded which). The receptor set was obtained from an adult woman who had mild COVID-19 (a few samples of this study predate the infection). Cell type and time point are not known. CDR3s include the opening cysteine and the closing phenylalanine or tryptophan. Fields, in order: V gene, D gene, J gene, clone size, CDR3 DNA, CDR3 protein. D genes are given only for firm matches. A row's size may be missing; if present it is once, few, many or a size class.

TRBV4-2	NA	TRBJ1-1	NA	TGTGCCAGCAGCCAACTGTCGACCGGGGGCACTGAAGCTTTCTTT	CASSQLSTGGTEAFF
TRBV7-2	TRBD2	TRBJ2-3	few	TGTGCCAGCACCTACAGGACTAGCGGGGGGTCTTGGGATACGCAGTATTTT	CASTYRTSGGSWDTQYF
TRBV12-3/TRBV12-4	NA	TRBJ1-1	NA	TGTGCCAGCTCAATAAGCCCTGGGGGGGTGCCTGAAGCTTTCTTT	CASSISPGGVPEAFF
TRBV6-5	TRBD1	TRBJ2-7	NA	TGTGCCAGCACCCATACCGGGACAGGAGACTTAGTGCAGTACTTC	CASTHTGTGDLVQYF
TRBV6-1	TRBD2	TRBJ2-7	NA	TGTGCCAGCAGCAGAGCCTCTAGCGGGTCCTCCTACGAGCAGTACTTC	CASSRASSGSSYEQYF
TRBV6-6	NA	TRBJ1-1	NA	TGTGCCAGCAGAGATAATACAGGGTTCGGCACTGAAGCTTTCTTT	CASRDNTGFGTEAFF
TRBV20-1	NA	TRBJ2-3	NA	TGCAGTGAGAGGCCGGCAGCTAGCACAGATACGCAGTATTTT	CSERPAASTDTQYF
TRBV20-1	NA	TRBJ1-1	many	TGCAGTGCGACCCGGGACGGGAACACTGAAGCTTTCTTT	CSATRDGNTEAFF
TRBV28	NA	TRBJ1-5	NA	TGTGCCAGCACCCTAAGGGCGCGGCCCCAGCATTTT	CASTLRARPQHF
TRBV29-1	NA	TRBJ2-5	NA	TGCAGCGTTGTCGGCAGGGGCCAAGAGACCCAGTACTTC	CSVVGRGQETQYF
TRBV9	NA	TRBJ2-2	NA	TGTGCCAGCACCTGGGCGGAGAACACCGGGGAGCTGTTTTTT	CASTWAENTGELFF
TRBV7-2	TRBD2	TRBJ2-3	few	TGTGCCAGCAGCTGGAGGTCGGGAGGACTAGCGGCTAGCACAGATACGCAGTATTTT	CASSWRSGGLAASTDTQYF
TRBV7-8	NA	TRBJ2-2	NA	TGTGCCAGCAGCTTAGCGATTTTTAGGACAGCCGTGAACACCGGGGAGCTGTTTTTT	CASSLAIFRTAVNTGELFF
TRBV3-1	TRBD2	TRBJ2-7	NA	TGTGCCAGCAGCCACCTCGGACTAGCGGGAACCTCCTACGAGCAGTACTTC	CASSHLGLAGTSYEQYF
TRBV10-3	NA	TRBJ2-7	few	TGTGCCATCAGTGAGGGGGGCAGGGCCCACGAGCAGTACTTC	CAISEGGRAHEQYF
TRBV6-5	TRBD2	TRBJ2-3	few	TGTGCCAGCAGTAGAGCGGGGGAGCGCACAGATACGCAGTATTTT	CASSRAGERTDTQYF
TRBV12-3/TRBV12-4	NA	TRBJ1-5	NA	TGTGCCAGCAGTTTAATGGGGGCGATCAATCAGCCCCAGCATTTT	CASSLMGAINQPQHF
TRBV7-6	NA	TRBJ1-3	few	TGTGCCAGCAGCACAGAGCGGGAGAAAAGCTCTGGAAACACCATATATTTT	CASSTEREKSSGNTIYF
TRBV6-5	NA	TRBJ1-1	NA	TGTGCCAGCAGTTACTCGATGACAAATGAAGCTTTCTTT	CASSYSMTNEAFF
TRBV30	NA	TRBJ1-2	once	TGTGCCTGGACCCGGGGGGCGAGGGGCTACACCTTC	CAWTRGARGYTF
TRBV27	TRBD1	TRBJ2-7	NA	TGTGCCAGCAGTTTAAGCGGGACAGGGTACTACGAGCAGTACTTC	CASSLSGTGYYEQYF
TRBV28	TRBD2	TRBJ2-7	many	TGTGCCAGCAGTTTTAGCGGGCCAACCTACGAGCAGTACTTC	CASSFSGPTYEQYF
TRBV2	NA	TRBJ2-5	few	TGTGCCAGTTCACAGCCACCCTTCCAAGAGACCCAGTACTTC	CASSQPPFQETQYF
TRBV20-1	TRBD1	TRBJ2-1	NA	TGCAGTGCTACGGACAGGAACAATGAGCAGTTCTTC	CSATDRNNEQFF
TRBV7-9	TRBD2	TRBJ2-1	NA	TGTGGGGGCGGGACTAGTTTTTCCCAGAACAATGAGCAGTTCTTC	CGGGTSFSQNNEQFF
TRBV15	TRBD2	TRBJ2-7	NA	TGTGCCACCAGTCCGAGGACTAGCGGGGCCTACGAGCAGTACTTC	CATSPRTSGAYEQYF
TRBV6-1	TRBD1	TRBJ1-1	NA	TGTGCCAGCAGTGAAGTCCCAGGGGGCACTGAAGCTTTCTTT	CASSEVPGGTEAFF
TRBV12-3/TRBV12-4	TRBD2	TRBJ2-1	NA	TGTGCCAACTCCGTAGCGGGCGGAGAGCAGTTCTTC	CANSVAGGEQFF
TRBV7-8	TRBD1	TRBJ1-2	few	TGTGCCAGCAGCTTTCAGACAGGGAGTGGGTATGGCTACACCTTC	CASSFQTGSGYGYTF
TRBV4-1	NA	TRBJ1-1	many	TGCGCCAGCAGCCAAGATTCTAGGGGCACTGAAGCTTTCTTT	CASSQDSRGTEAFF
TRBV19	TRBD1	TRBJ2-7	NA	TGTGCCAGTAGTCCTGCGGGACAGGGGAACTACGAGCAGTACTTC	CASSPAGQGNYEQYF
TRBV4-1	NA	TRBJ1-6	NA	TGCGCCAGCAGCCATGGGGTCGGTGGCTCACCCCTCCACTTT	CASSHGVGGSPLHF
TRBV25-1	NA	TRBJ2-5	NA	TGTGCCAGCAGTGAATATCAGGGATGGCAGGAGACCCAGTACTTC	CASSEYQGWQETQYF
TRBV5-1	TRBD1	TRBJ2-5	many	TGCGCCAGCAGCCGTACAGGGGGCCAAGAGACCCAGTACTTC	CASSRTGGQETQYF